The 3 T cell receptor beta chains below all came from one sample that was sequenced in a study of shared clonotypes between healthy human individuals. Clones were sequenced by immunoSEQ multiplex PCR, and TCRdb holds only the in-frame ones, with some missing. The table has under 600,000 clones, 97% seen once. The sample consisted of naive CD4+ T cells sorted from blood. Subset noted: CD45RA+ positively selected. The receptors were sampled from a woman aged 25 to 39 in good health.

CDR3 nucleotide sequence: TGTGCCAGCAGCTTTACGACTAGCGGGACCACATTGGAGCAGTTCTTC. Protein sequence: CASSFTTSGTTLEQFF. The V gene is TRBV11-1, the J gene TRBJ2-1; 11 bases match TRBD2. J gave up 10 bases and V 3 bases, and 11 bases lay outside the gene matches. Germline CDR1 is SGHAT and CDR2 is FQDESV (reference sequence). The CDR3 length is 16 residues.

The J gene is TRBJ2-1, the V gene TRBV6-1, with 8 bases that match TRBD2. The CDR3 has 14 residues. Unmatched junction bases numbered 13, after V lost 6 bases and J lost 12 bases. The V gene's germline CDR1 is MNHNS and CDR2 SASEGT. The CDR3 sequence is CASSASSGAGGQFF. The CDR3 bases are TGTGCCAGCAGCGCGTCTAGCGGTGCGGGGGGGCAGTTCTTC.

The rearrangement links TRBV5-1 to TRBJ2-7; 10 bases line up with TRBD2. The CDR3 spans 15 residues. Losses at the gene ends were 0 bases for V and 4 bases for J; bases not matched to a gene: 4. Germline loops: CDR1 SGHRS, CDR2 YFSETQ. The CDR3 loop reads CASSLVSSGSYEQYF. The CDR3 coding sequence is TGCGCCAGCAGCTTGGTGTCTAGCGGGAGTTACGAGCAGTACTTC.